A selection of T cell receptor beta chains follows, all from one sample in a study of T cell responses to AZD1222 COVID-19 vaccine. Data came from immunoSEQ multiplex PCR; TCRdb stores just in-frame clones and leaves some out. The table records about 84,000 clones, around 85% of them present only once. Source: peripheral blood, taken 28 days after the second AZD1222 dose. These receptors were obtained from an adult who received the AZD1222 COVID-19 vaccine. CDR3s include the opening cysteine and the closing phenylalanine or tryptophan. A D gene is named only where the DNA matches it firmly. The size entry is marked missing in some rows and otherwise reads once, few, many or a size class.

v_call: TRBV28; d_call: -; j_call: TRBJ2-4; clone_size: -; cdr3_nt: TGTGCCAGCAGTCTTGGGACACTAAACATTCAGTACTTC; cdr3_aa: CASSLGTLNIQYF
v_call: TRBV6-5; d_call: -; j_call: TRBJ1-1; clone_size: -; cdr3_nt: TGTGCCAGCAGAATAGTGAACACTGAAGCTTTCTTT; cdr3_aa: CASRIVNTEAFF
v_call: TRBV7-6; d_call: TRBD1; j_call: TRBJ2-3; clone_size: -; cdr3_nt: TGTGCCAGCGCACCGCCGACAGGGAGCACAGATACGCAGTATTTT; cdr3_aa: CASAPPTGSTDTQYF
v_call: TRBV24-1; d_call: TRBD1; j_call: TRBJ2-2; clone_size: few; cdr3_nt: TGTCCCACCAGTCCCCCCGGGACAGGGACGACCGGGGAGCTGTTTTTT; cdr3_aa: CPTSPPGTGTTGELFF
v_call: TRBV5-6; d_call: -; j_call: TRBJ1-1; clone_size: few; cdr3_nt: TGTGCCAGCAGCGTTAGACAGTTAACCAACACTGAAGCTTTCTTT; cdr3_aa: CASSVRQLTNTEAFF
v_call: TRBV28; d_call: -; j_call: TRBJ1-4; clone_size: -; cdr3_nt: TGTGCCAGCAGTTTAGGAGAAATAACAACTAATGAAAAACTGTTTTTT; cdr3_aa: CASSLGEITTNEKLFF
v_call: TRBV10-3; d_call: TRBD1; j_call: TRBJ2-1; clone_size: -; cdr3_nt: TGTGCCATCAACCGGGACAGGGGGCATGAGCAGTTCTTC; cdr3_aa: CAINRDRGHEQFF
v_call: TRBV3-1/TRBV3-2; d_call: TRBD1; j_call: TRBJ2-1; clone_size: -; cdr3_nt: TGTGCCAGCAGCCAAGACCAGGGGGCGCACGATGAGCAGTTCTTC; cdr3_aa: CASSQDQGAHDEQFF
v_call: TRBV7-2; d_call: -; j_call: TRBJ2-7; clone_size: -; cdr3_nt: TGTGCCAGCAGCTCGGACAGCCACTCCTACGAGCAGTACTTC; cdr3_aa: CASSSDSHSYEQYF
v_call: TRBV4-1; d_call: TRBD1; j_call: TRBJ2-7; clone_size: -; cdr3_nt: TGCGCCAGCAGCCAAGGGACAGGGGGCGGGAACGAGCAGTACTTC; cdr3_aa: CASSQGTGGGNEQYF
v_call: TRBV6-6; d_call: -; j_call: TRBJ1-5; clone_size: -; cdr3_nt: TGTGCCAGCAGTTACTCCCGGCTAACCGATCAGCCCCAGCATTTT; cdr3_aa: CASSYSRLTDQPQHF
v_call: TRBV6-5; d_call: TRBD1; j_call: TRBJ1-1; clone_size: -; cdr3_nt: TGTGCCAGCAGTTACTATGGGACAGACACTGAAGCTTTCTTT; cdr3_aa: CASSYYGTDTEAFF
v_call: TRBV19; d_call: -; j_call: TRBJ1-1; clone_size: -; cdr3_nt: TGTGCCAGTAGTCCCGAGTGGAGGGCTGAAGCTTTCTTT; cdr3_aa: CASSPEWRAEAFF
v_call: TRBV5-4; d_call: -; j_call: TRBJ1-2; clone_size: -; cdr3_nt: TGTGCCAGCAGCTTGGATCCAGGGGACAACTATGGCTACACCTTC; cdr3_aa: CASSLDPGDNYGYTF
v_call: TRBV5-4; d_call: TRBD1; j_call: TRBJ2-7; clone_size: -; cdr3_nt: TGTGCCAGCAGCCTAGGGACAGCTATAGACTACGAGCAGTACTTC; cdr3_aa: CASSLGTAIDYEQYF
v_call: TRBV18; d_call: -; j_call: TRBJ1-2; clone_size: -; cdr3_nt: TGTGCCAGCTCACCGGACAGAGTAAATAACTATGGCTACACCTTC; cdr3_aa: CASSPDRVNNYGYTF
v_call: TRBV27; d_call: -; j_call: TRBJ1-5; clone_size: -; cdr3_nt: TGTGCCAGCAGCCTACCAGGGGCGGATCAGCCCCAGCATTTT; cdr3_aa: CASSLPGADQPQHF
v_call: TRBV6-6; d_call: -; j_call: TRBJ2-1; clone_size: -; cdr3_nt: TGTGCCAGCAGTTACTCGGGGACGAAAGAGCAGTTCTTC; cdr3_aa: CASSYSGTKEQFF
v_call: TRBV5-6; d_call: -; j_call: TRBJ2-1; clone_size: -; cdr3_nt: TGTGCCAGCAGCTTGGAGTTCACTGAGCAGTTCTTC; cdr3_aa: CASSLEFTEQFF
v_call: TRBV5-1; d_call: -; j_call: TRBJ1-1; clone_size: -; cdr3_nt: TGCGCCAGCAGCTTCGAACCGGACAGAATGAACACTGAAGCTTTCTTT; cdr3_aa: CASSFEPDRMNTEAFF
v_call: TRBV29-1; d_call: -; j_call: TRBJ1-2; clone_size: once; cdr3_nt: TGCAGCGTTGGGACAGAGCTTAACTATGGCTACACCTTC; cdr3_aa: CSVGTELNYGYTF
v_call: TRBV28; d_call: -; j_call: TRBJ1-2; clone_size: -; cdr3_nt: TGTGCCAGCCACAGGCTGGAGGGTCAGGGCAACTATGGCTACACCTTC; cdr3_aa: CASHRLEGQGNYGYTF
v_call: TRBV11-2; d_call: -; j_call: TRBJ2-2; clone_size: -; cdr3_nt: TGTGCCAGCAGCTTACAACGGGGTTTCACCGGGGAGCTGTTTTTT; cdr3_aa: CASSLQRGFTGELFF
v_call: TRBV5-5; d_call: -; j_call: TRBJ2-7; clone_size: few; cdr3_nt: TGTGCCAGCAGCTTGGACAGAACCTACGAGCAGTACTTC; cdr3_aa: CASSLDRTYEQYF
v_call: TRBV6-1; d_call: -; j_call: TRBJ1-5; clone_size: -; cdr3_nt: TGTGCCAGCAGTGAAGGGGGAGGGCATCAGCCCCAGCATTTT; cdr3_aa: CASSEGGGHQPQHF
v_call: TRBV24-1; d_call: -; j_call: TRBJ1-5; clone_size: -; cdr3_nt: TGTGCCACCAGTGAGGGGGTAGGCAATCAGCCCCAGCATTTT; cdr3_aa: CATSEGVGNQPQHF
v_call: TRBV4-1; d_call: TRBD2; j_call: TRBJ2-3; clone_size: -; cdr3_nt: TGCGCCAGCAGCCCTCAACTTGCGGGGGGGCTTGCAGATACGCAGTATTTT; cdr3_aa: CASSPQLAGGLADTQYF
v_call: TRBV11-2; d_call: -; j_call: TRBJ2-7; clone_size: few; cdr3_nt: TGTGCCAGCAGCTTAGGACAGCAGTACGAGCAGTACTTC; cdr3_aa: CASSLGQQYEQYF
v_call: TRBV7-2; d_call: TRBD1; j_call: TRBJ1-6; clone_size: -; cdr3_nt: TGTGCCAGCAGTCCTACAGGGGGTCCTAATAATTCACCCCTCCACTTT; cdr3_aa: CASSPTGGPNNSPLHF
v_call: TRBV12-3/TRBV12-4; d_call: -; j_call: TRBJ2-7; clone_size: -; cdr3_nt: TGTGCCAGCAGTTTTGGAGACAACTACGAGCAGTACTTC; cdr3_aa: CASSFGDNYEQYF
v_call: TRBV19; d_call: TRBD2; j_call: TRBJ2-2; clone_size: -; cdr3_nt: TGTGCCAGTAGTGGTAGCGGGGGCTTGAACACCGGGGAGCTGTTTTTT; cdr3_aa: CASSGSGGLNTGELFF
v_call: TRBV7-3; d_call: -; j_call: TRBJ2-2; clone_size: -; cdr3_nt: TGTGCCAGCAGCACCCGCAGGGGCCACACCGGGGAGCTGTTTTTT; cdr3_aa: CASSTRRGHTGELFF
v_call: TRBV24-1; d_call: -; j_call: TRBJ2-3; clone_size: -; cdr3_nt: TGTGCCACCAGCCCCTTAACGCCAGATACGCAGTATTTT; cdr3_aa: CATSPLTPDTQYF
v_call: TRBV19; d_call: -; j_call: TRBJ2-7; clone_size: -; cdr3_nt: TGTGCCAGTAGTATTCGACCGGGGGACCCCTACGAGCAGTACTTC; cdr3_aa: CASSIRPGDPYEQYF
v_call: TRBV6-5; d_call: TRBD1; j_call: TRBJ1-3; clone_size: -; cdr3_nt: TGTGCCAGCAGCAGCCGGGACAGGGGTGGAAACACCATATATTTT; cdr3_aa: CASSSRDRGGNTIYF
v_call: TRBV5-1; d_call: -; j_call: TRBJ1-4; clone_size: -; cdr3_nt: TGCGCCAGCAGCTTGGCTGGGGAGCCTAATGAAAAACTGTTTTTT; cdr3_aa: CASSLAGEPNEKLFF
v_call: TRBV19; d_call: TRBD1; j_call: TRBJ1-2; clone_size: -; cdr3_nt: TGTGCCAGTAGAACAGGGGGGCGAGGCTACACCTTC; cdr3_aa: CASRTGGRGYTF
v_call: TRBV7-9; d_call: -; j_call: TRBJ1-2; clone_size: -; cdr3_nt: TGTGCCAGCAGCTTGGGACTGCTCTATGGCTACACCTTC; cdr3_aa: CASSLGLLYGYTF
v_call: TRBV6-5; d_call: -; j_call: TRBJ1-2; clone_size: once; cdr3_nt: TGTGCCAGCAGTTCCCTTCTCCGCGGCTATGGCTACACCTTC; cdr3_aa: CASSSLLRGYGYTF
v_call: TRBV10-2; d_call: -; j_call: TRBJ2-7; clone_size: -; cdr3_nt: TGCGCCAGCAGTGGTGAGGGCGCGGAGCAGTACTTC; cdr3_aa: CASSGEGAEQYF
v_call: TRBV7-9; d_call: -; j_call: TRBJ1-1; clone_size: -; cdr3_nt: TGTGCCAGCAGCTTAGATGGGGGGTGGGCGAACACTGAAGCTTTCTTT; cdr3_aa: CASSLDGGWANTEAFF
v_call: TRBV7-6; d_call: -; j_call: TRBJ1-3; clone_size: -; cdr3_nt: TGTGCCAGCAGCCAAGGGGGATCATCTTCGGGAAACACCATATATTTT; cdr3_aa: CASSQGGSSSGNTIYF
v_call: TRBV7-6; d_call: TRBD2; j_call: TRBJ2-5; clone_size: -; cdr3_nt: TGTGCCAGCAGCTTGACTAGCGGGGGGGCGAAGACCCAGTACTTC; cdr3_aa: CASSLTSGGAKTQYF
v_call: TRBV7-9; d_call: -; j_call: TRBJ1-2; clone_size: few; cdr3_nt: TGTGCCAGCAGCTTAAGGGAGGGGCTGCCTAACTATGGCTACACCTTC; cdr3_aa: CASSLREGLPNYGYTF
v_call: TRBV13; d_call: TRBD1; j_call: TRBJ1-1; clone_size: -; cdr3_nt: TGTGCCAGCAGCTTAGGCCGGACAGGGAACTTTATGACCACTGAAGCTTTCTTT; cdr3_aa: CASSLGRTGNFMTTEAFF
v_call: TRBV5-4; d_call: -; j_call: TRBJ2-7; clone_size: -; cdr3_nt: TGTGCCAGCAGCTTGGGAGGTGCGGTGTCCCGGCAGTACTTC; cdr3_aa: CASSLGGAVSRQYF
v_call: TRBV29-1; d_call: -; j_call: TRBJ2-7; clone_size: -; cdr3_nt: TGCAGCGTTGTATTAACGTCCTACGAGCAGTACTTC; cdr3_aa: CSVVLTSYEQYF